These 21 T cell receptor beta chains were all obtained from the same sample, sequenced in a study of CD8 T cells in Susac syndrome. Random-hexamer reverse transcription was applied to roughly 0.45 to 1 ug RNA. TCRdb reanalysed the immunoSEQ multiplex PCR reads using MiXCR and keeps one entry per CDR3 protein. The sample includes about 100,000 distinct CDR3 sequences, approximately 95% seen only once; the top ten take less than 0.35%. The sample was CD8+ T cells from PBMCs. These receptors were collected from a human donor with Susac syndrome.

The chain uses TRBV12-3 or TRBV12-4 and TRBJ2-4; 14 bases line up with TRBD2. The CDR3 consists of 14 residues. The V and J ends lost 6 bases and 7 bases, in that order; junction bases with no gene match: 2. The CDR3 DNA is TGTGCCAGCAGGACTAGCGGGAGGGCCAACATTCAGTACTTC. Translated: CASRTSGRANIQYF.

In DNA form, the CDR3 reads TGTGCCAGCAGCCAATTCAAAGGGAGTGAGCAGTACTTC. Protein sequence: CASSQFKGSEQYF. This chain connects TRBV14 to TRBJ2-1; the D gene is possibly TRBD2 (5 bases). Near its end, the DNA agrees better with TRBJ2-7, so the J call may be wrong. Looked up from germline, CDR1 is SGHDN and CDR2 is FVKESK. This CDR3 has 13 amino acids.

The J gene is TRBJ1-5, the V gene TRBV2, with D possibly matching TRBD1 (6 bases). Trimming pared 2 bases from V and 5 bases from J, leaving 16 bases between. Germline values: CDR1 SNHLY, CDR2 FYNNEI. This CDR3 region has 16 residues. CDR3 nucleotide sequence: TGTGCCAGCAGTGAACAGGGGATTAATGGGTATCAGCCCCAGCATTTT. Encoded protein: CASSEQGINGYQPQHF.

The chain joins TRBV6-2 or TRBV6-3 to TRBJ2-7; the D is unclear. Germline CDR1 MNHEY, CDR2 SVGEGT. Trimming took off 2 bases at V and 5 bases at J, with 13 bases between the two ends. The CDR3 consists of 14 residues. Written as DNA, the CDR3 is TGTGCCAGCAGTTACGTCTCGGAGTCCCACGAGCAGTACTTC. Translating gives CASSYVSESHEQYF.

This chain uses TRBV7-9 with TRBJ1-1; D call uncertain. The germline V gene encodes CDR1 SEHNR and CDR2 FQNEAQ (reference sequence). V lost 2 bases and J 4 bases, leaving 8 bases between the germline ends. This CDR3 comprises 13 residues. CDR3 nucleotides: TGTGCCAGCAGCTTACTGGACCTCACTGAAGCTTTCTTT. It codes for CASSLLDLTEAFF.

This clonotype was recorded once. The V and J genes are TRBV14 and TRBJ1-6; perhaps TRBD1 as D (6 bases). The CDR3 runs to 13 residues. Germline V CDR1 and CDR2: SGHDN, FVKESK. V shed 4 bases and J shed 7 bases, with 8 bases lying between them. The CDR3 region is CASSLTGNSPLHF. The CDR3 coding sequence is TGTGCCAGCAGCCTAACAGGGAATTCACCCCTCCACTTT.

This sequence joins TRBV28 and TRBJ2-5; the match to TRBD2 covers 9 bases. Germline CDR1 reads MDHEN; CDR2 reads SYDVKM. The CDR3 runs 18 residues. Losses at the gene ends were 5 bases for V and 1 base for J; bases not matched to a gene: 14. CDR3 nucleotides: TGTGCCAGCAGTCCCCTCCCTATAGCGGGAGACTTCCAAGAGACCCAGTACTTC. Amino acids: CASSPLPIAGDFQETQYF.

This sequence joins TRBV6-6 and TRBJ2-7; weak D call: TRBD2 (5 bases). Per the germline V gene, CDR1 is MNHNY and CDR2 is SVGAGI (reference sequence). Trimming took 7 bases from V and 2 from J, leaving 15 bases between them. CDR3 length: 14 amino acids. CDR3 loop: CASNRGWETYEQYF. The CDR3 coding sequence is TGTGCCAGCAACAGAGGCTGGGAGACCTACGAGCAGTACTTC.

The chain has TRBV29-1 and TRBJ2-2, with D hard to call. V lost 6 bases and J 4 bases, leaving 9 bases between the germline ends. This CDR3 has 12 amino acids. Germline loops: CDR1 SQVTM, CDR2 ANQGSEA. The CDR3 bases are TGCAGCGTCGCCTATCCCACCGGGGAGCTGTTTTTT. Translating gives CSVAYPTGELFF.

Concerning this clonotype itself: At one end, the junction sequence differs from germline, possibly due to a read error. The J gene is TRBJ1-1, the V gene TRBV7-9, with D tentatively TRBD1 (5 bases). This CDR3 spans 14 amino acids. CDR1 is SEHNR and CDR2 is FQNEAQ in the germline V gene (reference sequence). CDR3 residues: CANSFPGGNTEAFF. The CDR3 DNA reads as TGTGCCAACAGCTTTCCCGGGGGGAACACTGAAGCTTTCTTT.

The CDR3 DNA reads TGCGCCAGCAGCCAAGAGGACGGTACTAATCAGCCCCAGCATTTT. Translation: CASSQEDGTNQPQHF. J is TRBJ1-5 and V is TRBV4-1; D unresolved. V was shortened by 0 bases and J by 4 bases, with 10 bases between the two germline ends. From germline, CDR1 is MGHRA and CDR2 YSYEKL. The CDR3 contains 15 residues.

This chain connects TRBV13 to TRBJ2-7; D gene unclear. The germline V gene has CDR1 PRHDT and CDR2 FYEKMQ (reference sequence). V was trimmed by 5 bases and J by 2 bases, leaving 13 bases between them. The CDR3 consists of 14 residues. The CDR3 bases are TGTGCCAGCAGCCCTGTTCACACCCCCTACGAGCAGTACTTC. Residues: CASSPVHTPYEQYF.

The V and J genes are TRBV12-3 or TRBV12-4 and TRBJ2-3; D is ambiguous. The CDR3 loop spans 15 amino acids. The ends were cut back, 5 bases at V and 3 bases at J, with 15 bases in the middle. Here the CDR3 reads CASSAMRSSTDTQYF. Here the CDR3 DNA reads TGTGCCAGCAGTGCTATGAGAAGCTCAACAGATACGCAGTATTTT.

The rearrangement uses TRBV29-1 and TRBJ2-6, with D perhaps assigned TRBD1 or TRBD2 (5 bases each). The V gene's germline CDR1 is SQVTM and CDR2 ANQGSEA. The CDR3 is 15 residues long. V dropped 7 bases and J dropped 4 bases, with 17 bases sitting between them. CDR3 residues: CSGGGQGPGANVLTF. The CDR3 nucleotides are TGCAGCGGGGGCGGGCAGGGCCCCGGGGCCAACGTCCTGACTTTC.

The chain has TRBV9 and TRBJ2-2; TRBD1 agrees at 7 bases. The CDR3 totals 15 residues. CDR1 and CDR2 (germline): SGDLS, YYNGEE. The ends lost 0 bases at V and 2 bases at J; junction bases unmatched: 1. The CDR3 reads CASSVGDSNTGELFF. DNA of the CDR3: TGTGCCAGCAGCGTAGGGGACAGCAACACCGGGGAGCTGTTTTTT. Full variable domain (outside the CDR3, taken from reference TRBV9 and TRBJ2-2): DSGVTQTPKHLITATGQRVTLRCSPRSGDLSVYWYQQSLDQGLQFLIQYYNGEERAKGNILERFSAQQFPDLHSELNLSSLELGDSALYFCASSVGDSNTGELFFGEGSRLTVL.

The chain couples TRBV3-1 to TRBJ2-7; the D gene is possibly TRBD2 (7 bases). Germline lookup yields CDR1 LGHDT and CDR2 YNNKEL (reference sequence). The V gene lost 0 bases and the J gene lost 6 bases, with 21 bases spanning the gap. This CDR3 has 17 residues. The CDR3 is CASSQERGTLGLVEQYF. The CDR3 bases are TGTGCCAGCAGCCAAGAGCGGGGGACATTAGGCTTGGTCGAGCAGTACTTC.

V usage is TRBV4-1 and J usage is TRBJ2-1, with no clear D. The CDR3 is 15 residues long. From germline, CDR1 is MGHRA and CDR2 YSYEKL. Trimming took off 3 bases at V and 2 bases at J, with 11 bases between the two ends. Here the CDR3 DNA reads TGCGCCAGCAGCCAGATGTCCAATCCCTACAATGAGCAGTTCTTC. Translation gives CASSQMSNPYNEQFF.

J is TRBJ1-2 and V is TRBV3-1, with D uncertain. Germline values: CDR1 LGHDT, CDR2 YNNKEL (reference sequence). This CDR3 has 15 amino acids. V was cut by 4 bases and J by 7 bases, with 19 bases left in between. Here the CDR3 reads CASSPNPLDGFGYTF. The CDR3 DNA follows: TGTGCCAGCAGCCCTAATCCACTGGATGGATTTGGCTACACCTTC.

This clonotype was recorded once. The genes are TRBV24-1 and TRBJ2-2, with a weak D call TRBD2 (5 bases). Per germline, CDR1 KGHDR and CDR2 SFDVKD. Trimming cost V 4 bases and J 5 bases, with 10 bases left between them. The CDR3 runs to 14 residues. CDR3 nucleotide sequence: TGTGCCACCAGTGAGGGCAGAGGGACCGGGGAGCTGTTTTTT. The encoded protein is CATSEGRGTGELFF.

The J gene is TRBJ1-3, the V gene TRBV20-1; D is unclear. The CDR3 consists of 14 residues. V was trimmed by 1 base and J by 2 bases, leaving 9 bases between them. The germline V gene encodes CDR1 DFQATT and CDR2 SNEGSKA (reference sequence). In nucleotides, the CDR3 is TGCAGTGCTAGAGTGACCAGAACTGGAAACACCATATATTTT. It is translated as CSARVTRTGNTIYF.

The V gene is TRBV6-4, the J gene TRBJ2-7, with D tentatively TRBD1 (5 bases). The CDR3 is 16 residues long. V shed 0 bases and J shed 3 bases, with 15 bases lying between them. CDR1 is MRHNA and CDR2 is SNTAGT in the germline V gene. The CDR3 DNA follows: TGTGCCAGCAGTGACTCGATTGGGGCGCCAATCTACGAGCAGTACTTC. Its translation: CASSDSIGAPIYEQYF.